This TCR beta chain was observed in a study of CD8 T cells in Susac syndrome. Roughly 0.45 to 1 ug RNA was reverse transcribed with random hexamers. immunoSEQ multiplex PCR amplified TCR beta CDR3 across 54 Vbeta, 13 Jbeta. One entry per CDR3 protein, called by TCRdb with MiXCR from the immunoSEQ multiplex PCR reads. The sample includes 160,000 or so distinct CDR3 sequences, around 94% seen only once; the top ten take roughly 0.11%. Germline CDR1 is SGHAT and CDR2 is FQNNGV. The CDR3 sequence is 18 residues long. The V and J ends lost 4 bases and 2 bases, in that order; junction bases with no gene match: 6.

This chain connects TRBV11-2 to TRBJ2-6, with TRBD1 identical over 12 bases. The sequence was collected from a human donor with Susac syndrome. The sequenced sample consisted of CD4+ T cells from PBMCs. The CDR3 sequence: CASSYDRDRGPGANVLTF. Written as DNA, the CDR3 is TGTGCCAGCAGCTACGACAGGGACAGGGGGCCTGGGGCCAACGTCCTGACTTTC.